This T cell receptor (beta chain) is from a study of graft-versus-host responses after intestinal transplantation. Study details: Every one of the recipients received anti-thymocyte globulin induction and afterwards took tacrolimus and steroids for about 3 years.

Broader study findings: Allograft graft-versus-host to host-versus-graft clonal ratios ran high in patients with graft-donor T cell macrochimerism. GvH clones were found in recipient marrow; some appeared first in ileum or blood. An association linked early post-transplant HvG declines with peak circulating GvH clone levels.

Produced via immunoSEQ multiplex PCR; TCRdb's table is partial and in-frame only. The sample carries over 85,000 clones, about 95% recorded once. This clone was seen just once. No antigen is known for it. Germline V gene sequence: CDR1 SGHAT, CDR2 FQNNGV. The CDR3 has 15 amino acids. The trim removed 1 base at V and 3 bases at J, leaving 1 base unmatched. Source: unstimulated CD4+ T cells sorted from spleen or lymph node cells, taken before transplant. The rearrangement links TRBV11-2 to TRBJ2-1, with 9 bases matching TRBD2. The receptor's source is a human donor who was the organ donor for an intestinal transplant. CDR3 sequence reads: CASSLVSGGYNEQFF. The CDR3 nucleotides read TGTGCCAGCAGCTTAGTTAGCGGGGGCTACAATGAGCAGTTCTTC.